This T cell receptor beta chain was retrieved from a study of a mutant IDH1 vaccine in newly diagnosed glioma. Whole-study context: Of the patients given treatment, 62.5% were male and 37.5% were female, and a mean age of roughly 40 years was recorded. Study-level points and caveats: Immune responses induced by the vaccine were seen in 80% to 95% of patients, spanning multiple MHC alleles.

The sample's time point: week 35, safety follow-up. In the vaccine, a single dose held 300 ug of the mutant IDH1 20-mer peptide, along with topical imiquimod. In weeks 1, 3, 5, 7, 11, 15, 19 and 23, patients were vaccinated. The repertoire was sequenced with immunoSEQ multiplex PCR; TCRdb's copy has only in-frame clones and lacks some. The sample lists fewer than 45,000 clones, around 91% occurring once. CDR1 and CDR2 from the germline V gene are PRHDT and FYEKMQ (reference sequence). This CDR3 has 13 residues. V lost 1 base and J lost 6, with 6 bases in between. This clone was counted only a few times. Its antigen remains unidentified.

The receptor's source is a man aged 40-55 years with glioma. This chain joins TRBV13 and TRBJ1-4; no firm D call. This material consisted of PBMCs, taken from a glioma patient whose treatment included an IDH1 peptide vaccine. CDR3 sequence: CASSLEADEKLFF. For the CDR3, the DNA is TGTGCCAGCAGCTTAGAGGCGGATGAAAAACTGTTTTTT. The whole variable domain, filled in from reference TRBV13 and TRBJ1-4, reads AAGVIQSPRHLIKEKRETATLKCYPIPRHDTVYWYQQGPGQDPQFLISFYEKMQSDKGSIPDRFSAQQFSDYHSELNMSSLELGDSALYFCASSLEADEKLFFGSGTQLSVL.